This T cell receptor (beta chain) came from a study of blood T cell repertoires in COVID-19. The wider study: Acute and convalescent COVID-19 specimens originated in the United States, Italy and Spain. The cDNA or gDNA used as material had been derived from T cells, B-cell-depleted T cells, or PBMCs.

Original processing methods: Using reference gene primer amplification, nucleated cell counts were estimated. This table comes from immunoSEQ multiplex PCR, and its TCRdb copy is limited to in-frame clones, with some not included. The V and J calls and clone size were taken over from that table, and D and trimming were inferred from the DNA. Among 110,000 or so clones listed, about four fifths were seen once. The receptor comes from a man older than 75 with acute or convalescent COVID-19. The sample comprised peripheral blood.

Here the CDR3 reads CASSYQGLPNQPQHF. The CDR3, as DNA: TGTGCCAGCAGTTACCAGGGGTTACCAAATCAGCCCCAGCATTTT. This sequence joins TRBV6-2 or TRBV6-3 and TRBJ1-5, with a tentative D call TRBD1 (6 bases). CDR1 is MNHEY, CDR2 SVGEGT, per germline. The V and J ends lost 2 bases and 4 bases respectively, with 12 bases between them. The CDR3 is 15 amino acids.